Listed here is a single T cell receptor beta chain. This record belongs to a study of blood T cell repertoires in COVID-19. The CDR3 length is 14 residues. The germline gives CDR1 LGHNT, CDR2 FRNRAP. Trimming shortened V by 6 bases and J by 0 bases, and 11 bases separated the two germline ends. Clones were read by immunoSEQ multiplex PCR, and TCRdb kept only the in-frame ones, dropping some. The repertoire includes approximately 230,000 clones, about four fifths of them detected once, and roughly 10% sits in the top ten. Sequenced: peripheral blood. The source is a man older than 75 with acute or convalescent COVID-19. The chain links TRBV12-5 to TRBJ1-1, with no clear D. CDR3 sequence reads: CASGLMNMNTEAFF. For the CDR3, the DNA is TGTGCTAGTGGCTTGATGAACATGAACACTGAAGCTTTCTTT.